This TCR beta chain was captured by sequencing in a study of beta chain features in type 1 diabetes. Whole-study findings and limits: When Type 1 diabetes patients were examined, their TCRB CDR3s proved moderately but significantly shorter in all four CD4+ subsets. Any role of HLA type in TCRB rearrangement remained unresolved here. Although PCR might favor shorter templates, it would do so equally in patients and controls.

CDR1 is SGHVS and CDR2 is FQNEAQ in the germline V gene. Deletions cut 5 bases from V and 2 bases from J, with 10 bases between. The CDR3 is 13 residues long. The whole isolated RNA underwent reverse transcription, so sequencing captured expressed TCRB transcripts. TCRdb's table, derived via immunoSEQ multiplex PCR, lists solely in-frame clones and lacks some. The table lists a few hundred thousand clones, roughly 14% of them singletons. In the case of this clone: Its antigen is unidentified.

This receptor was taken from a woman aged 18-30 years with type 1 diabetes. J is TRBJ2-7 and V is TRBV7-8, with D possibly TRBD2 on 6 matching bases. The sequenced material came from naive CD4+ T cells from blood. In nucleotides, the CDR3 is TGTGCCAGCAGCCCGCGGACTACCTACGAGCAGTACGTC. It encodes CASSPRTTYEQYV.